The present T cell receptor (beta chain) was sequenced within a study of vaccination effects on CD4 cells after COVID-19. Sequencing used immunoSEQ multiplex PCR; TCRdb keeps in-frame clones, though not all of them. Of under 50,000 clones listed, 70% to 85% are singletons. Details on this clone: What it binds is unknown.

Expansion with viral peptide pools was applied to antigen-specific CD4+ T cells by the ViraFEST assay prior to sequencing. Investigators separated out CD4+ T cells once 9 to 11 days of culture had passed. The vaccine given was either BNT162b2 or mRNA-1273, in two doses. Culturing of some 1.8 million PBMC per well took place with around 10 IU/ml IL-2 and 9 to 10 ug/ml peptides. The CDR3 runs 15 residues. The germline gives CDR1 SGHTA, CDR2 FQGNSA. Trimming took 1 base from V and 8 from J, leaving 17 bases between them. This specimen consisted of CD4+ T cells from PBMCs cultured with HCoV-NL63 spike peptides, obtained after COVID-19 vaccination. This chain connects TRBV7-2 to TRBJ1-2, with D possibly TRBD1 on 5 matching bases. The TCR comes from a human donor who received a COVID-19 vaccine. Some clones in this sample may be carry-over from other donors' samples. The CDR3 protein is CASSLDAGWKGGYTF. For the CDR3, the DNA is TGTGCCAGCAGCTTAGATGCAGGGTGGAAGGGCGGCTACACCTTC.